One sample yielded the 3 T cell receptor beta chains listed below, sequenced in a study of blood T cells in healthy people across ages (dated by TCRdb to between 2014 and 2016). Library preparation was by 5' RACE. The data were produced on an Illumina HiSeq 2500. A second PCR of roughly 6 to 11 cycles was performed with a sample-barcoded 5' primer and a J-beta primer mix. TCRdb reworked the public reads: Q25 trimming with fastp, MiXCR clone assembly, productive beta chains retained. For every CDR3 protein sequence, its rows merge into one entry that carries the most common genes and DNA. The sample table shows about 970,000 distinct CDR3 sequences, and roughly 51% are seen once. The top ten clonotypes cover roughly 23% of the sample. Sequencing was carried out using blood. These receptor sequences come from a woman aged 60-70 years in good health.

This clonotype was seen a few times. The V gene is TRBV5-6, the J gene TRBJ2-3; TRBD2 matches 7 bases. The CDR3 is made up of 14 amino acids. The germline CDR1 and CDR2 sequences are SGHDT and YYEEEE. Germline trimming cut 4 bases from V and 0 bases from J; bases unmatched to any gene: 2. Here the CDR3 reads CASSGGDSTDTQYF. The CDR3 DNA is TGTGCCAGCAGCGGGGGGGACAGCACAGATACGCAGTATTTT.

The chain couples TRBV15 to TRBJ2-3; tentatively, D is TRBD1 (7 bases). CDR3 length: 15 residues. Trimming cost V 6 bases and J 1 base, with 14 bases left between them. CDR1 is LNHNV and CDR2 is YYDKDF in the germline V gene (reference sequence). CDR3 amino acids: CATRRQGGGTDTQYF. Here the CDR3 DNA reads TGTGCCACCAGGCGACAGGGAGGTGGCACAGATACGCAGTATTTT.

The chain employs TRBV5-6 and TRBJ1-2, with D unresolved. CDR3 length equals 13 residues. CDR1 and CDR2 (germline): SGHDT, YYEEEE. Trimming took 0 bases from V and 4 from J, leaving 7 bases between them. The CDR3 protein is CASSLGGSYGYTF. In DNA, the CDR3 is TGTGCCAGCAGCTTGGGGGGTTCCTATGGCTACACCTTC.